Detailed here is one TCR beta chain. No antigen is known for it. These data originate in a study of cytomegalovirus exposure and HLA in healthy donors. Overall study results and limits: No immune exposure information besides CMV serostatus was available. Of the V segments, some could not be distinguished, including TRBV6-2 and TRBV6-3, and were excluded.

This PCR relied on a set of 60 Vbeta primers and 13 Jbeta primers. Libraries were prepared by immunoSEQ multiplex PCR; TCRdb keeps only in-frame clonotypes and omits some of them. The sample lists 65,000 to 80,000 clones, approximately 79% occurring once. The CDR3 consists of 15 residues. J gave up 5 bases and V 6 bases, and 13 bases lay outside the gene matches. CDR1 and CDR2 (germline): MDHEN, SYDVKM. The chain recombines TRBV28 with TRBJ2-7; TRBD2 agrees at 7 bases. The sequenced material came from PBMCs. The TCR comes from a middle-aged woman in good health and CMV-seropositive. The CDR3 DNA is TGTGCCAGCAGCTCCTCTAGCGGTCCTCCGAACGAGCAGTACTTC. Protein sequence: CASSSSSGPPNEQYF.